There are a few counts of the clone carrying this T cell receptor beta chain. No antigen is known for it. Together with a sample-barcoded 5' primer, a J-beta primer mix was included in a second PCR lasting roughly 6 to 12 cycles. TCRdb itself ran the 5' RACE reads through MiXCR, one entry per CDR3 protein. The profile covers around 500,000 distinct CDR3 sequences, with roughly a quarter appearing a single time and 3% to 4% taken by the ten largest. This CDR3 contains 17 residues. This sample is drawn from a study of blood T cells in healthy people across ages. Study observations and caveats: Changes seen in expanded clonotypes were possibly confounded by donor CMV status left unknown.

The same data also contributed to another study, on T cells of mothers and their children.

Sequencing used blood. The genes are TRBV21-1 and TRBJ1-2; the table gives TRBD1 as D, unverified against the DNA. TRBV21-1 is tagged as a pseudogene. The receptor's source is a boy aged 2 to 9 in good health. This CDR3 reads CASSKEVRGRRYYGYTF. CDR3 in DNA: TGTGCCAGCAGCAAAGAGGTCAGGGGGAGGAGATACTATGGCTACACCTTC.